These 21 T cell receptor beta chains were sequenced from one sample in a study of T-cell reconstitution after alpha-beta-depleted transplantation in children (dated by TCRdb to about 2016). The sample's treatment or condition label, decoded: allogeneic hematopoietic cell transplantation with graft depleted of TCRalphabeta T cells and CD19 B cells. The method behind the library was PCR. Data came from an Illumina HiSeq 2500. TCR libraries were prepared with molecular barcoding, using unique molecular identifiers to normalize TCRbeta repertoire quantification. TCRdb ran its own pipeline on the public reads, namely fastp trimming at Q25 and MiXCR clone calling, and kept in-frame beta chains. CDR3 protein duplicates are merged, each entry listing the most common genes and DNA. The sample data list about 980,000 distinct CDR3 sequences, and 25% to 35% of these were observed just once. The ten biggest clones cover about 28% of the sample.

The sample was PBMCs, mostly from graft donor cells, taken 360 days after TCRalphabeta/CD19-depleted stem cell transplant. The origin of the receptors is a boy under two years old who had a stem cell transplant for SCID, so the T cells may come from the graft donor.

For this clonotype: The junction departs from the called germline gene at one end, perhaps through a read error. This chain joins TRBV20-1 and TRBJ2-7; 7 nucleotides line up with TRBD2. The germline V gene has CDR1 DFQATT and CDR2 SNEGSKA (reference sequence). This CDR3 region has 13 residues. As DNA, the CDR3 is TGCTGTGCTCCGGGGGGTGGCTTCCGGGAGCAGTACTTC. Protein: CCAPGGGFREQYF.

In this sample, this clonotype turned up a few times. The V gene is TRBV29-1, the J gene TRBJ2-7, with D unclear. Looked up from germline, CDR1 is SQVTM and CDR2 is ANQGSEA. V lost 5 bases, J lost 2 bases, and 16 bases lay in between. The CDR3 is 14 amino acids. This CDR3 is CSVSNRRFAYEQYF. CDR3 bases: TGCAGCGTTTCGAACCGACGGTTCGCCTACGAGCAGTACTTC.

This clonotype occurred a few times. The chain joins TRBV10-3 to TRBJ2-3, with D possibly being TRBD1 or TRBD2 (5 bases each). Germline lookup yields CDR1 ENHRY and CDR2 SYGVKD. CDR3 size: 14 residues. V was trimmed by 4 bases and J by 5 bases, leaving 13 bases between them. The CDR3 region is CAISATGGGDTQYF. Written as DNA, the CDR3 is TGTGCCATCAGTGCAACAGGTGGGGGAGATACGCAGTATTTT.

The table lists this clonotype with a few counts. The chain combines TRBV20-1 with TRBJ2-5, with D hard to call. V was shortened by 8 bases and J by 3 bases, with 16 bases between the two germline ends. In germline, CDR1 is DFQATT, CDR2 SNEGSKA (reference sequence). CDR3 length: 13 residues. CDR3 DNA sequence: TGCAGTCCCAGACTTAACCCCGAAGAGACCCAGTACTTC. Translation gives CSPRLNPEETQYF.

The CDR3 nucleotides read TGTGCCAGCAGCCCCGGGGGAGGGAGGTCTCAAGAGACCCAGTACTTC. Translating it yields CASSPGGGRSQETQYF. The chain uses TRBV7-9 and TRBJ2-5; 7 bases fit TRBD2. CDR3 length: 16 amino acids. V lost 5 bases, J lost 2 bases, and 11 bases stayed unmatched. From germline, CDR1 is SEHNR and CDR2 FQNEAQ (reference sequence).

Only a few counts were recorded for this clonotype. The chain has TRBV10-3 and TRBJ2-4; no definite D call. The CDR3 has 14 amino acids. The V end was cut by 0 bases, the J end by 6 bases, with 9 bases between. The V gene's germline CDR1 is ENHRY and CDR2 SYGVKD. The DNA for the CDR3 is TGTGCCATCAGTGAGTCAGAGGTTGCAAACATTCAGTACTTC. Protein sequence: CAISESEVANIQYF.

The CDR3 region is CASSALRGGGTYEQYF. The CDR3 DNA sequence: TGTGCCAGCAGTGCCCTACGGGGAGGGGGGACCTACGAGCAGTACTTC. V and J are TRBV25-1 and TRBJ2-7; D is perhaps TRBD2 (7 bases). Germline V CDR1 and CDR2: MGHDK, SYGVNS. There are 16 residues in the CDR3. V shed 4 bases and J shed 2 bases, with 18 bases lying between them.

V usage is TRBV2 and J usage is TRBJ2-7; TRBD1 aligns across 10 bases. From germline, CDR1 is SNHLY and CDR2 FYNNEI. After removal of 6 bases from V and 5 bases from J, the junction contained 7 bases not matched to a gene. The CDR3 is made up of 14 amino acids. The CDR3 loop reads CASRPGTGVDEQYF. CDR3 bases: TGTGCCAGCAGGCCCGGGACAGGGGTTGACGAGCAGTACTTC.

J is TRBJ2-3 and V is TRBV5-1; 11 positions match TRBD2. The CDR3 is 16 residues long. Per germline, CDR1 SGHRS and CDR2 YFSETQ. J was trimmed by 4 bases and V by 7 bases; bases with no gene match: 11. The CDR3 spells CASRRSTGLAADTQYF. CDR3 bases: TGCGCCAGCCGCCGAAGTACGGGACTAGCGGCAGATACGCAGTATTTT.

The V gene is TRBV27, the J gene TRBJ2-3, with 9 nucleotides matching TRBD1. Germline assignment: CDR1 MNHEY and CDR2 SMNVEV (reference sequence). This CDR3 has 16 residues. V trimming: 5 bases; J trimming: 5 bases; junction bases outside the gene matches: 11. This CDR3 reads CASSRQPGQGLDTQYF. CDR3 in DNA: TGTGCCAGCAGTCGTCAGCCGGGACAGGGTCTAGATACGCAGTATTTT.

Here the CDR3 reads CASSPEGLAGQAQYF. CDR3 in DNA: TGTGCCAGCAGCCCCGAGGGACTAGCGGGGCAGGCGCAGTATTTT. V gene TRBV7-6 combines with J gene TRBJ2-3, with 13 nucleotides matching TRBD2. The germline V gene has CDR1 SGHVS and CDR2 FNYEAQ. The V segment lost 5 bases and the J segment 10 bases; nucleotides outside the gene matches: 9. CDR3 length: 15 residues.

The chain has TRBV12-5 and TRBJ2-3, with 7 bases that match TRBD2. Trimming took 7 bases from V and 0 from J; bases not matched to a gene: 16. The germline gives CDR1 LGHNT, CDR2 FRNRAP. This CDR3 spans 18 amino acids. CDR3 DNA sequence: TGTGCTAGTGCCCTGGGAGGGCTCCTTACTGCTAGCACAGATACGCAGTATTTT. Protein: CASALGGLLTASTDTQYF. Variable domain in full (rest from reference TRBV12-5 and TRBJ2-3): DARVTQTPRHKVTEMGQEVTMRCQPILGHNTVFWYRQTMMQGLELLAYFRNRAPLDDSGMPKDRFSAEMPDATLATLKIQPSEPRDSAVYFCASALGGLLTASTDTQYFGPGTRLTVL.

This CDR3 reads CASSSQLSTQYF. Here the CDR3 DNA reads TGTGCCAGCAGCTCCCAACTATCGACCCAGTACTTC. This chain connects TRBV6-5 to TRBJ2-5; no firm D call. V lost 6 bases and J lost 7, with 12 bases in between. The CDR3 runs to 12 residues. Per the germline V gene, CDR1 is MNHEY and CDR2 is SVGAGI.

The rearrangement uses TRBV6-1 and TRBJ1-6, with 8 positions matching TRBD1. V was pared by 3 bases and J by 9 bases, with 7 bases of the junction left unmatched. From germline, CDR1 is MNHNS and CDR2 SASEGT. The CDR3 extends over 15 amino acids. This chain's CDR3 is CASSDRGRLISPLHF. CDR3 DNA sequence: TGTGCCAGCAGTGACAGGGGGCGGCTTATTTCACCCCTCCACTTT.

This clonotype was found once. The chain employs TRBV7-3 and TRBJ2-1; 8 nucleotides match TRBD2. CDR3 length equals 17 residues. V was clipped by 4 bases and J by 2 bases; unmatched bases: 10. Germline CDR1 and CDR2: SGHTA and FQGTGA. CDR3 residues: CASSSNTGLVTYNEQFF. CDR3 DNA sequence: TGTGCCAGCAGCTCCAACACGGGACTAGTGACCTACAATGAGCAGTTCTTC.

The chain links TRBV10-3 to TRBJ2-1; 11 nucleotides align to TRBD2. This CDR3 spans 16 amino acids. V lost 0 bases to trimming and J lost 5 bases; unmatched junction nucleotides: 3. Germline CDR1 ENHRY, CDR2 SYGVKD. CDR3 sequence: CAISESLAGGHNEQFF. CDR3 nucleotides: TGTGCCATCAGTGAGTCGTTAGCGGGGGGGCACAATGAGCAGTTCTTC.

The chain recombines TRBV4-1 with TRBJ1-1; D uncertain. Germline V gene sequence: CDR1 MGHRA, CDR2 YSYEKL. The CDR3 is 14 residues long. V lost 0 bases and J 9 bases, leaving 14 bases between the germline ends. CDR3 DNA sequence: TGCGCCAGCAGCCAAGATCTTGGGCCTCGAAAAGCTTTCTTT. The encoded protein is CASSQDLGPRKAFF.

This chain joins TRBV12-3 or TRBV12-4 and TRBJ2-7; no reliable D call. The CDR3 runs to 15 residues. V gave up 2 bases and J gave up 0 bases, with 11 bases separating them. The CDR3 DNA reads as TGTGCCAGCAGTTTAATCCGGCAGGCCTCCTACGAGCAGTACTTC. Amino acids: CASSLIRQASYEQYF.

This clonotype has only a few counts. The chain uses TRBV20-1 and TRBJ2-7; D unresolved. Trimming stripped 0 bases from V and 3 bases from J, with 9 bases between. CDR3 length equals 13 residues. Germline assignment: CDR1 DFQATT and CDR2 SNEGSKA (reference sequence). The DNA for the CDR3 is TGCAGTGCTAGAGACCCGACCGTCTACGAGCAGTACTTC. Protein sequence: CSARDPTVYEQYF.

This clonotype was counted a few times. The CDR3 DNA follows: TGCAGTGCTAGAAGACCGACAGCCAAGGATTACAATGAGCAGTTCTTC. The encoded protein is CSARRPTAKDYNEQFF. The chain has TRBV20-1 and TRBJ2-1, with D perhaps matching TRBD1 (5 bases). Germline V gene lookup returns CDR1 DFQATT and CDR2 SNEGSKA (reference sequence). The CDR3 sequence is 16 residues long. V lost 2 bases to trimming and J lost 4 bases, with 18 bases between them.

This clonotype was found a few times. The CDR3 sequence: CASSQGSLAYEQYF. The CDR3 coding sequence is TGTGCCAGCAGCCAAGGCTCCTTGGCCTACGAGCAGTACTTC. The chain uses TRBV4-2 and TRBJ2-7; D remains unclear. Trimming shortened V by 1 base and J by 2 bases, and 9 bases separated the two germline ends. The CDR3 is 14 residues long. CDR1 is LGHNA and CDR2 is YNFKEQ in the germline V gene.